The T cell receptor (beta chain) under discussion was sequenced for a study of cytomegalovirus exposure and HLA in healthy donors. Primers for the PCR totalled 60 Vbeta and 13 Jbeta. The protocol was immunoSEQ multiplex PCR, while the TCRdb copy is restricted to in-frame clones and leaves out a portion. The data contain 150,000 to 200,000 clones, approximately 82% of them singletons. A note on this clone: Its antigen is as yet unknown.

Study-wide points: A further, later analysis showed that HLA-associated TCR beta chains (compared with equally common others) were more clonally expanded. Cytomegalovirus association was assigned to under 200 TCR beta chains.

The sample taken for sequencing was PBMCs. The receptor's source is a woman in her thirties or forties in good health and CMV-seropositive.

CDR3 region: CASSWRGWDSNQPQHF. CDR3 in DNA: TGTGCCAGCAGCTGGAGGGGATGGGATAGCAATCAGCCCCAGCATTTT. The chain combines TRBV5-5 with TRBJ1-5; D may be TRBD1 (5 bases). In germline, CDR1 is SGHKS, CDR2 YYEKEE (reference sequence). V lost 3 bases and J lost 0, with 13 bases in between. The length of the CDR3 is 16 residues.